These 11 T cell receptor beta chains originate from one sample sequenced in a study of vaccination and CD4 T cells after COVID-19. Cultured CD4+ T cell DNA was sequenced using the Oncomine TCR Beta short-read assay. Each CDR3 protein is one row after TCRdb ran MiXCR on the PCR reads. This sample has 10,000 or so distinct CDR3 sequences, with approximately 52% found just once. What these receptors recognize is not known. The treatment was: 10-day PBMC culture with coronavirus spike peptide pools or control peptides (ViraFEST assay). The sample consisted of CD4+ T cells from blood, cultured in vitro. The receptors were gathered from a human donor who had recovered from COVID-19.

V usage is TRBV4-1 and J usage is TRBJ2-7, with a weak D call TRBD1 (6 bases). Germline CDR1 MGHRA, CDR2 YSYEKL. The germline V and J ends were trimmed by 3 bases and 0 bases, with 21 bases remaining between them. The CDR3 length is 18 residues. The CDR3 protein is CASSQIGPPHRDSYEQYF. In DNA, the CDR3 is TGCGCCAGCAGCCAGATTGGACCCCCCCACAGGGACTCCTACGAGCAGTACTTC.

This clonotype was observed a few times. The gene calls are TRBV6-2 or TRBV6-3 and TRBJ1-1; the D gene is possibly TRBD1 (5 bases). The CDR3 runs to 15 residues. Germline CDR1 MNHEY, CDR2 SVGEGT. V was cut by 7 bases and J by 5 bases, with 20 bases left in between. The DNA for the CDR3 is TGTGCCAGCACCCAACCCGGGGGTGTAAGGACTGAAGCTTTCTTT. As protein: CASTQPGGVRTEAFF.

J is TRBJ2-5 and V is TRBV6-1; tentative D call: TRBD2 (6 bases). The CDR3 is made up of 14 amino acids. Trimming left V 5 bases short and J 1 base short, with 11 bases between. Germline CDR1 and CDR2: MNHNS and SASEGT. The DNA for the CDR3 is TGTGCCAGCAGTCCCCGGGACTCCCAAGAGACCCAGTACTTC. Translating it yields CASSPRDSQETQYF.

The DNA of the CDR3 is TGCAGTGCTAGAGTGGAACTAATGCGGGGTGAGCAGTTCTTC. The encoded protein is CSARVELMRGEQFF. V usage is TRBV20-1 and J usage is TRBJ2-1; a weak D match, TRBD2 (6 bases). The CDR3 is 14 amino acids. Germline V CDR1 and CDR2: DFQATT, SNEGSKA (reference sequence). Trimming removed 1 base at V and 9 bases at J, with 16 bases between.

The J gene is TRBJ1-2, the V gene TRBV19, with TRBD1 matching 11 bases. The CDR3 length is 17 residues. V was clipped by 2 bases and J by 3 bases; unmatched bases: 8. Germline lookup yields CDR1 LNHDA and CDR2 SQIVND (reference sequence). This chain's CDR3 is CASSIIPGTGGYYGYTF. The CDR3 bases are TGTGCCAGTAGTATAATCCCCGGGACAGGGGGGTACTATGGCTACACCTTC. The variable domain in full, with the rest retrieved from reference TRBV19 and TRBJ1-2, is DGGITQSPKYLFRKEGQNVTLSCEQNLNHDAMYWYRQDPGQGLRLIYYSQIVNDFQKGDIAEGYSVSREKKESFPLTVTSAQKNPTAFYLCASSIIPGTGGYYGYTFGSGTRLTVV.

The genes are TRBV2 and TRBJ1-6, with D unclear. This CDR3 spans 17 amino acids. CDR1 is SNHLY and CDR2 is FYNNEI in the germline V gene. Trimming pared 2 bases from V and 7 bases from J, leaving 18 bases between. CDR3 in amino acids: CASSESRPSPSNSPLHF. As DNA, the CDR3 is TGTGCCAGCAGTGAATCCAGACCCAGTCCTTCGAATTCACCCCTCCACTTT.

The CDR3 DNA sequence: TGCAGTGCTAGACCATCGACAGGGGGTTTAACTGAAGCTTTCTTT. Protein sequence: CSARPSTGGLTEAFF. V is TRBV20-1 and J is TRBJ1-1; 9 nucleotides match TRBD1. The germline gives CDR1 DFQATT, CDR2 SNEGSKA (reference sequence). The V gene end was trimmed by 2 bases and the J gene end by 5 bases; junction bases not matched to a gene: 9. This CDR3 comprises 15 residues.

The chain joins TRBV5-1 to TRBJ2-5; 8 positions agree with TRBD2. CDR3 size: 15 residues. Unmatched junction bases numbered 8, after V lost 3 bases and J lost 4 bases. Germline-derived CDR1 and CDR2 are SGHRS and YFSETQ. Here the CDR3 reads CASSWGAGVPETQYF. CDR3 DNA sequence: TGCGCCAGCAGCTGGGGAGCGGGAGTCCCAGAGACCCAGTACTTC.

The rearrangement joins TRBV18 to TRBJ1-1, with 9 positions matching TRBD1. Trimming took 6 bases from V and 2 from J; bases not matched to a gene: 4. The germline V gene encodes CDR1 KGHSH and CDR2 LQKENI. The CDR3 is made up of 14 amino acids. As DNA, the CDR3 is TGTGCCAGCTCGTACAGGGGGCGTAACACTGAAGCTTTCTTT. This codes for CASSYRGRNTEAFF.

The genes are TRBV2 and TRBJ2-3; TRBD2 might be the D (5 bases). Between the trimmed V and J ends, which lost 4 bases and 2 bases, there was a span of 10 bases. Germline lookup yields CDR1 SNHLY and CDR2 FYNNEI. This CDR3 has 14 residues. CDR3 in amino acids: CASSVRLATDTQYF. The CDR3 nucleotides read TGTGCCAGCAGTGTAAGGCTAGCCACAGATACGCAGTATTTT.

This clonotype turned up a few times. V usage is TRBV7-8 and J usage is TRBJ1-5, with 10 bases identical to TRBD1. After removal of 4 bases from V and 5 bases from J, the junction contained 8 bases not matched to a gene. The CDR3 loop spans 16 amino acids. Germline V lookup: CDR1 SGHVS, CDR2 FQNEAQ. The CDR3 sequence is CASSSTTGGAHQPQHF. The CDR3 DNA reads TGTGCCAGCAGCTCTACGACAGGGGGCGCGCATCAGCCCCAGCATTTT.